Reported below is one T cell receptor beta chain. No antigen is known for it. A universal primer site and UMIs were added as TCR cDNA was made by 5'RACE template switching. TCRdb ran MiXCR on the 5' RACE reads and lists one entry per CDR3 protein. The sample records 500,000 to 650,000 distinct CDR3 sequences, approximately 16% being singletons. This record comes from a study of T cells after yellow fever vaccination. Study results and limitations: Re-detected after boosting: most primary clones, more than 95% of CD4 and roughly 88% of CD8.

This specimen was PBMCs, taken 4 to 6 days after the first yellow fever vaccination. The TCR sequence derives from a man between 18 and 35 years old who received the YFV17D yellow fever vaccine.

The CDR3 sequence is CARGTGPLHSPLHF. CDR3 nucleotides: TGTGCCAGGGGGACCGGGCCGCTTCATTCACCCCTCCACTTT. The chain recombines TRBV6-2 or TRBV6-3 with TRBJ1-6; the D gene is possibly TRBD1 (5 bases). Germline CDR1 is MNHEY and CDR2 is SVGEGT. The CDR3 runs 14 residues. Trimming cost V 9 bases and J 8 bases, with 17 bases left between them.